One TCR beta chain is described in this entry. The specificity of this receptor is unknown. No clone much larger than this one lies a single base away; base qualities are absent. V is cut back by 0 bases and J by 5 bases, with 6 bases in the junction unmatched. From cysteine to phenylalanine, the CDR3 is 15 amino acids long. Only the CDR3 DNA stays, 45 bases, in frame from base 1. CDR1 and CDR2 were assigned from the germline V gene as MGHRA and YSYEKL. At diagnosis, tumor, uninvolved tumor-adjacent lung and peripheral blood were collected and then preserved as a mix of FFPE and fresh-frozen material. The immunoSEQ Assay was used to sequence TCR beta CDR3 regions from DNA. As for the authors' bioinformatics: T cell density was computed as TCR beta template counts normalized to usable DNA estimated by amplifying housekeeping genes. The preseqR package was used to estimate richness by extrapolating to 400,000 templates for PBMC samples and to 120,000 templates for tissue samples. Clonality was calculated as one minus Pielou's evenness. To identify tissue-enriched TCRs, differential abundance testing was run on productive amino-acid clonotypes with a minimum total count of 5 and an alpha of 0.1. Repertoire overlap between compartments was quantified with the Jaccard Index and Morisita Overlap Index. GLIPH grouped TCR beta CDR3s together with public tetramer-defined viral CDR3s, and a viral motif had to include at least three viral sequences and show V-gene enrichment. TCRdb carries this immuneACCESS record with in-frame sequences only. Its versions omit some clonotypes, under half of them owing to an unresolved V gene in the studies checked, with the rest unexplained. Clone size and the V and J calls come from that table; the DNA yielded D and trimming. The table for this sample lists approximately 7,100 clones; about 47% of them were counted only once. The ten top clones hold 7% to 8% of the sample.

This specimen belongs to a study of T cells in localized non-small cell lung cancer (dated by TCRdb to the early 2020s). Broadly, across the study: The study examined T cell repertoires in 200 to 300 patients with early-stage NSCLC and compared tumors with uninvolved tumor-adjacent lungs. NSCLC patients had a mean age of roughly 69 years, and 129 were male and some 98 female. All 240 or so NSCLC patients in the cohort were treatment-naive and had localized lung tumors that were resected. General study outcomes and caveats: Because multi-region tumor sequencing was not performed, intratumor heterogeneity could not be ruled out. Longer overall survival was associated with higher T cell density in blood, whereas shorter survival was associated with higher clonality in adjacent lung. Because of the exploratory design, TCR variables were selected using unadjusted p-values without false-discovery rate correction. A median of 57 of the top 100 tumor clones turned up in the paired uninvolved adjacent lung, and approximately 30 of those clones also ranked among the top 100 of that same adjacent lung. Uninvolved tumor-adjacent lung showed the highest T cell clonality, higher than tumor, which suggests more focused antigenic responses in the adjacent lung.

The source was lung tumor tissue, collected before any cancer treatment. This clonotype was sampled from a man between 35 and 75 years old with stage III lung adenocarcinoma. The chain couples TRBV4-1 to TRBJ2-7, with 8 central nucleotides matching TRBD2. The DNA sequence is TGCGCCAGCAGCCAAGAAGGGAGCGGGAGTGACGAGCAGTACTTC. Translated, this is CASSQEGSGSDEQYF.